These 5 T cell receptor beta chains came from one sample sequenced in a study of patients and donors after allogeneic stem cell transplantation. Each CDR3 protein is one row after TCRdb ran MiXCR on the RT-PCR reads. The sample carries over 150,000 distinct CDR3 sequences, around two fifths recorded once. Sequenced material: blood, either unsorted or a sorted T cell fraction (not recorded which). These receptor sequences come from a human donor who was either an allogeneic HSCT recipient or a stem cell or donor lymphocyte infusion donor (not recorded which). It is not recorded whose cells these are; they may come from a transplant donor.

V usage is TRBV5-5 and J usage is TRBJ2-2, with D perhaps matching TRBD2 (7 bases). CDR3 size: 19 residues. CDR1 is SGHKS and CDR2 is YYEKEE in the germline V gene (reference sequence). Trimming removed 0 bases from V and 4 bases from J, with 22 bases in between. CDR3 amino acids: CASSLVRGARRGATGELFF. CDR3 coding DNA: TGTGCCAGCAGCTTGGTTCGGGGGGCGCGAAGAGGGGCCACCGGGGAGCTGTTTTTT.

J is TRBJ1-5 and V is TRBV7-8; D gene unclear. This CDR3 region has 14 residues. Per germline, CDR1 SGHVS and CDR2 FQNEAQ. Trimming removed 5 bases at V and 3 bases at J, with 11 bases between. CDR3 amino acids: CASSVVDANQPQHF. The CDR3 bases are TGTGCCAGCAGCGTAGTTGACGCCAATCAGCCCCAGCATTTT.

The chain carries TRBV28 and TRBJ1-5; no firm D call. CDR3 size: 12 residues. V was clipped by 6 bases and J by 3 bases, with 6 bases between them. Germline loops: CDR1 MDHEN, CDR2 SYDVKM. CDR3 protein: CASSGPNQPQHF. As DNA, the CDR3 is TGTGCCAGCAGCGGGCCCAATCAGCCCCAGCATTTT.

This clonotype has only a few counts. The gene calls are TRBV29-1 and TRBJ1-1; D uncertain. Germline loops: CDR1 SQVTM, CDR2 ANQGSEA. Trimming left V 2 bases short and J 6 bases short, with 13 bases between. The CDR3 totals 13 residues. CDR3 amino acids: CSVERLLGPEAFF. CDR3 coding DNA: TGCAGCGTTGAAAGGCTCCTCGGACCTGAAGCTTTCTTT.

The chain employs TRBV12-3 or TRBV12-4 and TRBJ1-1; no clear D gene. The length of the CDR3 is 13 residues. Trimming stripped 5 bases from V and 5 bases from J, with 12 bases between. The CDR3 coding sequence is TGTGCCAGCAGTGCAGGCCTGGGGACTGAAGCTTTCTTT. Translation: CASSAGLGTEAFF.